A selection of T cell receptor beta chains follows, all from one sample in a study of regulatory T cells in long-lasting Graves disease. TCRdb re-called the multiplex PCR reads with MiXCR, one entry per CDR3 protein. The data contain 600,000 to 650,000 distinct CDR3 sequences, about 15% of them seen just once; the ten biggest clones take up about 20%. The data were also submitted as part of a second study, on T cells in Graves' hyperthyroidism and ophthalmopathy.

The source material was peripheral blood mononuclear cells (PBMCs), sampled at new diagnosis, from a patient treated with antithyroid drugs. The receptors shown here come from a woman aged 30 to 39 with Graves disease. The CDR3 runs from the conserved cysteine through the conserved F or W.

j_gene	v_gene	CDR3aa
TRBJ2-5	TRBV15	CATSSLLLAVQETQYF
TRBJ2-2	TRBV7-3	CASSSRAGTGELFF
TRBJ2-3	TRBV20-1	CSAPGVSASTDTQYF
TRBJ2-7	TRBV20-1	CSVPLAHSSYEQYF
TRBJ1-1	TRBV30	CAWSFPWAEAFF
TRBJ1-6	TRBV5-1	CASRPASSNSPLHF
TRBJ2-1	TRBV30	CAWSALGPHNEQFF
TRBJ1-2	TRBV7-3	CASSLEGSGGYTF
TRBJ2-7	TRBV19	CASSIDLAGGIYYEQYF
TRBJ2-5	TRBV7-2	CASSPPGIATQETQYF
TRBJ2-6	TRBV10-1	CASSGRQLSGANVLTF